What follows are 17 T cell receptor beta chains derived from one specimen sequenced in a study of shared clonotypes between healthy human individuals. The assay was immunoSEQ multiplex PCR, and TCRdb's table has in-frame clones only and misses some. Of 550,000 to 750,000 clones in the sample, roughly 95% were seen once. Positively selected for CCR7, the CD45RO-negative cells used as naive CD8 cells excluded terminally differentiated effector memory CD45RA+ cells. The sequenced sample consisted of naive CD8+ T cells sorted from blood. The receptors were gathered from a young woman in good health.

A few counts support this clone. The chain has TRBV9 and TRBJ1-2; D gene unclear. The V gene lost 3 bases and the J gene lost 2 bases, with 8 bases spanning the gap. This CDR3 region has 13 residues. CDR1 SGDLS and CDR2 YYNGEE come from the germline V gene. DNA for the CDR3: TGTGCCAGCAGCGATCCGTCCAACTATGGCTACACCTTC. Translation: CASSDPSNYGYTF.

J is TRBJ1-1 and V is TRBV19, with a tentative D call TRBD1 (5 bases). Germline CDR1 and CDR2: LNHDA and SQIVND (reference sequence). This CDR3 has 12 amino acids. V lost 5 bases and J lost 8, with 12 bases in between. The CDR3 region is CASSLPGDEAFF. The CDR3 region has the DNA TGTGCCAGTAGTCTCCCGGGGGACGAAGCTTTCTTT.

The chain joins TRBV29-1 to TRBJ2-1, with TRBD1 matching 9 bases. CDR3 length: 14 residues. In germline, CDR1 is SQVTM, CDR2 ANQGSEA. The junction had 8 bases not matched to a gene; V was cut back by 7 bases and J by 4 bases. Written as DNA, the CDR3 is TGCAGCGCTAAGACAGGGGGAGGATACAATGAGCAGTTCTTC. It encodes CSAKTGGGYNEQFF.

Concerning this clone: This CDR3 is also generated by other DNA sequences in the sample. The chain combines TRBV28 with TRBJ1-2; D unresolved. In germline, CDR1 is MDHEN, CDR2 SYDVKM. V lost 3 bases and J lost 2, with 4 bases in between. The CDR3 totals 12 residues. The CDR3 reads CASSFSNYGYTF. CDR3 DNA: TGTGCCAGCAGTTTTTCGAACTATGGCTACACCTTC.

The V gene is TRBV27, the J gene TRBJ2-2; 7 positions match TRBD2. The CDR3 is made up of 14 amino acids. V trimming: 6 bases; J trimming: 6 bases; junction bases outside the gene matches: 7. Per the germline V gene, CDR1 is MNHEY and CDR2 is SMNVEV (reference sequence). CDR3 in amino acids: CASSLGLGAGELFF. The CDR3 coding sequence is TGTGCCAGCAGCCTCGGACTAGGGGCCGGGGAGCTGTTTTTT.

Turning to this clone: This specimen includes other DNA sequences encoding the same CDR3. The V gene is TRBV6-1, the J gene TRBJ2-1; D is ambiguous. This CDR3 has 15 residues. V was trimmed by 1 base and J by 0 bases, leaving 7 bases between them. The germline V gene has CDR1 MNHNS and CDR2 SASEGT. CDR3 sequence reads: CASSEDSYSYNEQFF. CDR3 nucleotide sequence: TGTGCCAGCAGTGAAGACAGTTACTCCTACAATGAGCAGTTCTTC.

The chain employs TRBV25-1 and TRBJ2-1; 10 nucleotides align to TRBD2. Germline V gene data show CDR1 as MGHDK and CDR2 as SYGVNS. The J segment lost 9 bases and the V segment lost 4 bases, leaving 15 bases of the junction unmatched. This CDR3 contains 17 residues. The CDR3 reads CASSGSRLAGITTEQFF. CDR3 sequence (DNA): TGTGCCAGCAGTGGGTCTCGACTAGCGGGTATTACAACTGAGCAGTTCTTC.

This chain joins TRBV27 and TRBJ2-4; TRBD2 aligns across 14 bases. Trimming cost V 2 bases and J 3 bases; bases outside gene matches: 12. The CDR3 is 20 residues long. CDR1 and CDR2 (germline): MNHEY, SMNVEV (reference sequence). The CDR3 coding sequence is TGTGCCAGCAGTTTAATGGCTCCCGGGACTAGCGGGAGTAACAAAAACATTCAGTACTTC. It yields the protein CASSLMAPGTSGSNKNIQYF.

This clone was counted a single time. This chain uses TRBV4-2 with TRBJ2-2; 7 bases fit TRBD2. There are 19 residues in the CDR3. Per the germline V gene, CDR1 is LGHNA and CDR2 is YNFKEQ. Trimming took 0 bases from V and 4 from J; bases not matched to a gene: 14. CDR3 bases: TGTGCCAGCAGCCAAGATTGGCTAGCGGTTTTAAGGGGCACCGGGGAGCTGTTTTTT. Protein product: CASSQDWLAVLRGTGELFF.

This clone was recorded only once. The CDR3 bases are TGTGCCAGCAGCGCCGACGGGACAGGGAATCAGCCCCAGCATTTT. Encoded protein: CASSADGTGNQPQHF. The chain links TRBV7-8 to TRBJ1-5, with 9 bases lining up with TRBD1. The CDR3 runs to 15 residues. The V and J ends lost 5 bases and 4 bases, in that order; junction bases with no gene match: 6. The germline CDR1 and CDR2 sequences are SGHVS and FQNEAQ. The full variable domain, its missing parts supplied by reference TRBV7-8 and TRBJ1-5, is GAGVSQSPRYKVAKRGQDVALRCDPISGHVSLFWYQQALGQGPEFLTYFQNEAQLDKSGLPSDRFFAERPEGSVSTLKIQRTQQEDSAVYLCASSADGTGNQPQHFGDGTRLSIL.

The chain recombines TRBV19 with TRBJ2-1; 12 nucleotides align to TRBD2. Unmatched junction bases numbered 10, after V lost 4 bases and J lost 9 bases. Germline-derived CDR1 and CDR2 are LNHDA and SQIVND (reference sequence). This CDR3 is built from 16 residues. This CDR3 reads CASSTRMTSGSSEQFF. The CDR3, as DNA: TGTGCCAGTAGTACTAGAATGACTAGCGGGAGTAGTGAGCAGTTCTTC.

The chain uses TRBV19 and TRBJ1-1; D is ambiguous. V gave up 4 bases and J gave up 3 bases, with 18 bases separating them. CDR3 length: 16 amino acids. The germline CDR1 and CDR2 sequences are LNHDA and SQIVND (reference sequence). The CDR3 here is CASSTRRAELDTEAFF. CDR3 sequence (DNA): TGTGCCAGTAGTACCAGGAGGGCGGAGTTGGACACTGAAGCTTTCTTT.

The V gene is TRBV28, the J gene TRBJ1-4, with 7 bases fitting TRBD1. Germline lookup yields CDR1 MDHEN and CDR2 SYDVKM. V shed 8 bases, J shed 0 bases, and the junction held 9 bases outside the gene matches. The CDR3 spans 16 residues. The CDR3 nucleotides are TGTGCCAGCCGCAGACAGGGACCTCCAACTAATGAAAAACTGTTTTTT. Amino acids: CASRRQGPPTNEKLFF.

The CDR3 coding sequence is TGTGCCAGCAGTGAAGCGACAGGGGATACGCAGTATTTT. The encoded protein is CASSEATGDTQYF. The V gene is TRBV2, the J gene TRBJ2-3; 7 positions agree with TRBD1. The germline V gene encodes CDR1 SNHLY and CDR2 FYNNEI. The CDR3 is 13 amino acids. The J segment lost 6 bases and the V segment lost 0 bases, leaving 0 bases of the junction unmatched.

V usage is TRBV5-5 and J usage is TRBJ1-2; TRBD1 agrees at 9 bases. Germline V gene data show CDR1 as SGHKS and CDR2 as YYEKEE (reference sequence). The trim removed 3 bases at V and 7 bases at J, leaving 7 bases unmatched. The CDR3 consists of 14 residues. The CDR3 reads CASSYTGGAGGYTF. CDR3 in DNA: TGTGCCAGCAGCTATACAGGGGGCGCGGGTGGCTACACCTTC.

V and J are TRBV7-9 and TRBJ2-5; D is possibly TRBD2 (6 bases). Germline V lookup: CDR1 SEHNR, CDR2 FQNEAQ (reference sequence). The V end lost 4 bases, the J end lost 2 bases, and 20 bases lay between the germline ends. The CDR3 length is 17 residues. CDR3 sequence reads: CASSSHEPGTPQETQYF. The CDR3 DNA sequence: TGTGCCAGCAGCTCGCACGAACCCGGGACTCCACAAGAGACCCAGTACTTC.

The V call is TRBV27, the J call TRBJ2-3; 7 nucleotides align to TRBD2. CDR3 length: 17 residues. V lost 6 bases to trimming and J lost 0 bases; unmatched junction nucleotides: 12. Germline V gene data show CDR1 as MNHEY and CDR2 as SMNVEV (reference sequence). The CDR3 DNA follows: TGTGCCAGCAGGACCGGGAGGTACGAACGTAGCACAGATACGCAGTATTTT. It yields the protein CASRTGRYERSTDTQYF.